This T cell receptor beta chain was sequenced in a study of vaccination effects on CD4 cells after COVID-19. Study details: Each participant was given two doses of one vaccine (BNT162b2 or mRNA-1273). Pre-vaccine samples were drawn 16 days and one week before the first dose.

The study's findings and limits: In convalescents, post-vaccine spike-reactive clones were mainly new clones induced by vaccination.

Expansion with viral peptide pools was applied to antigen-specific CD4+ T cells by the ViraFEST assay prior to sequencing. Cultured cells yielded isolated CD4+ T cells after 10 days. It was between March and December 2020 that the person had a SARS-CoV-2 infection confirmed by PCR. In the cultures, half the medium was exchanged for IL-2 medium on days 3 and 7. The repertoire was sequenced with immunoSEQ multiplex PCR; TCRdb's copy has only in-frame clones and lacks some. The sample has around 25,000 clones, roughly two thirds seen once; the top ten hold around 20%. The CDR3 totals 16 residues. Trimming took off 2 bases at V and 5 bases at J, with 18 bases between the two ends. Germline V gives CDR1 KGHSY, CDR2 FQNENV. A note on this clone: What it binds is unknown.

Sequenced here: CD4+ T cells from PBMCs cultured with SARS-CoV-2 spike peptides, sampled before COVID-19 vaccination. The chain links TRBV16 to TRBJ2-5; the D call may be TRBD1 or TRBD2 (5 bases each). The receptor's source is a human donor who had a prior SARS-CoV-2 infection. CDR3 nucleotides: TGTGCCAGCAGCCAACTCTCTTTTCGGGGCTCGGAGACCCAGTACTTC. Translation: CASSQLSFRGSETQYF. Using reference TRBV16 and TRBJ2-5 for the parts outside the CDR3, the full variable domain is GEEVAQTPKHLVRGEGQKAKLYCAPIKGHSYVFWYQQVLKNEFKFLISFQNENVFDETGMPKERFSAKCLPNSPCSLEIQATKLEDSAVYFCASSQLSFRGSETQYFGPGTRLLVL.